This TCR beta chain was observed in a study of shared clonotypes between healthy human individuals (dated by TCRdb to 2018 to 2021). Turning to the overall study: The cohort comprised a couple of women and three men aged 18 to 49 years. Leukapheresis yielded between about 0.94 and 8.9 billion PBMCs per donor. Per donor, three plates each were used for CD4 naive and CD4 memory, two for CD8 naive, and one for CD8 memory. The study deeply sequenced blood TCR repertoires of five healthy adults to estimate repertoire size and the extent of clonotype sharing between individuals. Different laboratories and diverse techniques were used to prepare libraries and sequence TCR repertoires, to increase sequencing depth and limit assay-specific biases. Beyond this particular receptor, the publication reports: Compared with non-shared clonotypes, clonotypes shared by all four sorted-subset donors had higher generation probabilities. The small number of donors limited the genetic and exposure-history diversity represented. Incomplete sequencing was indicated by rarefaction of sorted-subset datasets, despite the large sequencing depth. Based on pairwise subsampling, the degree of clonotype sharing among donors was expected to be affected by sequencing depth. Naive subsets generally had larger estimated clonotype richness than memory subsets. When several donors were compared, the shared fraction of clonotypes was around 5.1% for naive CD4, 3.5% for naive CD8, more than 2% for memory CD4, and roughly 0.43% for memory CD8. Sampling was restricted to blood, and TCR repertoires in tissues likely differ from the TCR repertoires found in blood.

The CDR3 spans 15 residues, from the cysteine through the phenylalanine. This entry keeps only the CDR3 DNA: 45 bases, framed from base 1. For CDR1 and CDR2, the germline V gene lists MNHNS and SASEGT. V loses 1 base, J loses 0 bases, and the germline ends lie 10 bases apart. Comments on this clone: Its antigen target is currently unknown. Base qualities are not at hand, and no much larger clone is one base apart.

CD8 naive samples were obtained by positive selection for CCR7 among CD45RO-negative cells, yielding a CD45RA+CCR7+ population from which TemRA cells were excluded. Healthy HIV-negative adults with no recently reported acute infections or vaccinations were included as donors. All donors were Caucasian adults living in Nashville, Tennessee, USA. Blood was collected by leukapheresis, and PBMCs were isolated by Ficoll-Histopaque density gradient centrifugation and then cryopreserved in liquid nitrogen vapor phase. Analytical flow cytometry was used to check the purity and quantity of every magnetically sorted T cell population. Each sorted fraction had its genomic DNA isolated and then quantified by UV absorbance on a Nanodrop 2000c. Using the deep immunoSEQ assay, multiplex PCR amplified TCR CDR3 regions from genomic DNA. For each cell subset, the extracted genomic DNA was distributed evenly across all wells of several immunoSEQ 96-well plates, and each plate served as one replicate. For sorted subsets, each replicate PCR was loaded with approximately 0.2 ug genomic DNA, equivalent to 30,000 or so T cell genomes. Purified libraries were measured with a Qubit 3.0 fluorometer, size-checked on a Bioanalyzer 2100, and measured again with the KAPA Library Quantification kit. A separate single-read 150-cycle Illumina NextSeq 550 flow cell was used to sequence each immunoSEQ 96-well plate. The authors processed their data as follows. Because the immunoSEQ output held only junctional sequences and lacked quality scores, the filtering could not match the filtering applied to full-length reads. To assign V/J genes and CDR3, sequences were annotated using PyIR, a Python wrapper for IgBLAST v1.9, with IMGT germline references. Any read was removed if the V/J assignment was weak (E-value above 1e-6), the CDR3 was missing, or the read contained stop codons, out-of-frame junctions, or ambiguous translated residues. A V3J clonotype was defined by an identical inferred V gene, J gene, and CDR3 amino acid sequence. Percentage overlap between repertoires was calculated by dividing the number of shared unique clonotypes by the size of the smaller repertoire. RTK rarefaction, the Chao1 estimator, and Recon v2.1 estimates of unobserved clonotypes were used to assess repertoire richness. Generation probabilities for all TCRbeta clonotypes obtained by the gDNA method from a handful of donors were computed using OLGA. The source is immuneACCESS, and TCRdb retained only in-frame sequences with V and J called. Part of the clones is not carried over; for the studies checked, unresolved V genes explain less than half of this, and the remainder is unexplained. That table supplies the V and J calls and clone size; D and trimming were determined from the DNA. Recorded for this sample are 1.5 million to 2.5 million clones; about 95% of them occurred a single time. The ten most abundant clones make up more than 0.9% of the sample.

This TCR derives from a man aged 18 to 35 in good health. The chain employs TRBV6-1 and TRBJ2-7; the D gene remains uncertain. The sequenced material came from naive CD8+ T cells sorted from blood. The sample's cell subset or site, from its label and the paper: CD45RA+CCR7+. The nucleotide sequence is given as TGTGCCAGCAGTGAAGGAACAGTAACCTCCTACGAGCAGTACTTC. Translated, this gives CASSEGTVTSYEQYF.